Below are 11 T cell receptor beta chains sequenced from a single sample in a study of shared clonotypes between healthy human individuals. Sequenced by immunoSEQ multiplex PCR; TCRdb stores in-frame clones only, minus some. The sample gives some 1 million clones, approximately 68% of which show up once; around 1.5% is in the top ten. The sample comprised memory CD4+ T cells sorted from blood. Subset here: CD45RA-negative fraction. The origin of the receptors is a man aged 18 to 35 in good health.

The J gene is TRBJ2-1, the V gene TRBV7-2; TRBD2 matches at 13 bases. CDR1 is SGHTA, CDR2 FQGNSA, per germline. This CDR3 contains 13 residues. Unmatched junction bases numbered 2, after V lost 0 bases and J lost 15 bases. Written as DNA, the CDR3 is TGTGCCAGCAGCTTAGCGGGACTAGCGGGAAGGTTCTTC. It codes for CASSLAGLAGRFF.

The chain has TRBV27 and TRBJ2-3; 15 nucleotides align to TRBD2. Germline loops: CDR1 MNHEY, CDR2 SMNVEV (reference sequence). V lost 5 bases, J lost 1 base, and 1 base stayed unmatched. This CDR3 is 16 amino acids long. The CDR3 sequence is CASSGLAGGGTDTQYF. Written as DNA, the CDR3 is TGTGCCAGCAGTGGACTAGCGGGGGGGGGCACAGATACGCAGTATTTT.

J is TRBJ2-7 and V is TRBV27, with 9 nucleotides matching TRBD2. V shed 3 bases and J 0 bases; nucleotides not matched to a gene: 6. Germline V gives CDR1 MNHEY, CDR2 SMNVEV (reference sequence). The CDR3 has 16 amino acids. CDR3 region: CASSFRRGGSSYEQYF. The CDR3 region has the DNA TGTGCCAGCAGTTTTCGGCGGGGGGGAAGCTCCTACGAGCAGTACTTC.

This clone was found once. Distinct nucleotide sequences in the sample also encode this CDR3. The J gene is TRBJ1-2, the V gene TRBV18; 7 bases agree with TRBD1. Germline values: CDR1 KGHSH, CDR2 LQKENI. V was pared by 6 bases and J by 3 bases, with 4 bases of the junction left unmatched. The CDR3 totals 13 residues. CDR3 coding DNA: TGTGCCAGCTCCAGGGGGACGGACTATGGCTACACCTTC. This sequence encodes CASSRGTDYGYTF.

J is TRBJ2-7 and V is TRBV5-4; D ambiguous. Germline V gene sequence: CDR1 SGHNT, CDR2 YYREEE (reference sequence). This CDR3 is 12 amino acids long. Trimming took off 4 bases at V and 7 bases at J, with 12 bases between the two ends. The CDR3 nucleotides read TGTGCCAGCAGCCGATTTGGAGCGGAGCAGTACTTC. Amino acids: CASSRFGAEQYF.

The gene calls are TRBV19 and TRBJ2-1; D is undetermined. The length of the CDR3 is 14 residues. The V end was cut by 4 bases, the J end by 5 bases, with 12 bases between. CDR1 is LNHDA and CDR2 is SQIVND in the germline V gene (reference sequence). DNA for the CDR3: TGTGCCAGTAGTACGTTTTATGGGAACAATGAGCAGTTCTTC. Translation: CASSTFYGNNEQFF.

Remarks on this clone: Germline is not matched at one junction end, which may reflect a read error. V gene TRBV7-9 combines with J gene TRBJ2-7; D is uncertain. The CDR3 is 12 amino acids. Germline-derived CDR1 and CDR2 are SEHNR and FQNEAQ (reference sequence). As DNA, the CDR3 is TGTGCCGGCAGCCTGGCAGGCGTCTCGCAGTACTTC. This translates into CAGSLAGVSQYF.

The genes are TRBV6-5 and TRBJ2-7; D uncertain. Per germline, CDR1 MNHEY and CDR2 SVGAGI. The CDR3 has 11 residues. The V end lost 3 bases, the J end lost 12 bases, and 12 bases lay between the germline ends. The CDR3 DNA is TGTGCCAGCAGTTATGGACCACAATGGTACTTC. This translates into CASSYGPQWYF.

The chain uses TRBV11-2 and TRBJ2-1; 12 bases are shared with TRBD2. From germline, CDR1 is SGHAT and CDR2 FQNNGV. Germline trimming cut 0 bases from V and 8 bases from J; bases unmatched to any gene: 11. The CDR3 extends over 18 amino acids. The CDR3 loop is CASSLEAASGGARDEQFF. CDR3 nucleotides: TGTGCCAGCAGCTTAGAGGCAGCTAGCGGGGGGGCCAGGGATGAGCAGTTCTTC.

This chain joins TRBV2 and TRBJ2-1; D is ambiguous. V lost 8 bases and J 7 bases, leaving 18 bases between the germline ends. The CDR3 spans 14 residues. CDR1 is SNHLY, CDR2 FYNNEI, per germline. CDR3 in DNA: TGTGCCAGCCCTAGGAGTTCTCGTTGGAATGAGCAGTTCTTC. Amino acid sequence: CASPRSSRWNEQFF.

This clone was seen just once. The CDR3 loop reads CASRGGANEKLFF. Written as DNA, the CDR3 is TGTGCCAGCAGAGGAGGGGCTAATGAAAAACTGTTTTTT. V is TRBV9 and J is TRBJ1-4; D possibly corresponds to TRBD1 (5 bases). The length of the CDR3 is 13 residues. V lost 5 bases and J lost 3, with 8 bases in between. CDR1 SGDLS and CDR2 YYNGEE come from the germline V gene. Variable domain in full (rest from reference TRBV9 and TRBJ1-4): DSGVTQTPKHLITATGQRVTLRCSPRSGDLSVYWYQQSLDQGLQFLIQYYNGEERAKGNILERFSAQQFPDLHSELNLSSLELGDSALYFCASRGGANEKLFFGSGTQLSVL.